Described below is a single T cell receptor beta chain sequence and its context. The sample is drawn from a study of blood T cell repertoires in COVID-19. Produced via immunoSEQ multiplex PCR; TCRdb's table is partial and in-frame only. The table includes more than 150,000 clones, roughly 89% detected once. CDR3 size: 17 residues. CDR1 and CDR2 from the germline V gene are LGHNA and YNFKEQ. Unmatched junction bases numbered 7, after V lost 0 bases and J lost 0 bases. The chain links TRBV4-2 to TRBJ1-1; 7 bases line up with TRBD1. The sample consisted of peripheral blood. This receptor was obtained from a man aged 40-50 years with acute or convalescent COVID-19. CDR3 in amino acids: CASSQDEQGLMNTEAFF. The CDR3, as DNA: TGTGCCAGCAGCCAAGATGAACAGGGGCTCATGAACACTGAAGCTTTCTTT.